This section outlines one T cell receptor beta chain sequence together with its context. The data are from a study of blood T cell repertoires in COVID-19. On the study more broadly: The samples span acute and convalescent COVID-19 from the United States, Italy and Spain. The cDNA or gDNA used as material had been derived from T cells, B-cell-depleted T cells, or PBMCs.

In the source study's methods: Amplification from reference gene primers served as the basis for estimated nucleated cell counts. Clones were read by immunoSEQ multiplex PCR, and TCRdb kept only the in-frame ones, dropping some. Clone size and V and J calls were adopted from that table, with D and trimming inferred from the DNA. The sample has approximately 170,000 clones; 80% to 85% are singletons. The CDR3 has 16 residues. Germline V lookup: CDR1 SGDLS, CDR2 YYNGEE. Trimming removed 4 bases at V and 1 base at J, with 15 bases between. The chain recombines TRBV9 with TRBJ2-1; D not certain. The sequence was obtained from a man between 65 and 85 years old with active or convalescent COVID-19. The sample was peripheral blood. CDR3 residues: CASSPLRTPSYNEQFF. Written as DNA, the CDR3 is TGTGCCAGCAGCCCACTCCGTACCCCTTCCTACAATGAGCAGTTCTTC.